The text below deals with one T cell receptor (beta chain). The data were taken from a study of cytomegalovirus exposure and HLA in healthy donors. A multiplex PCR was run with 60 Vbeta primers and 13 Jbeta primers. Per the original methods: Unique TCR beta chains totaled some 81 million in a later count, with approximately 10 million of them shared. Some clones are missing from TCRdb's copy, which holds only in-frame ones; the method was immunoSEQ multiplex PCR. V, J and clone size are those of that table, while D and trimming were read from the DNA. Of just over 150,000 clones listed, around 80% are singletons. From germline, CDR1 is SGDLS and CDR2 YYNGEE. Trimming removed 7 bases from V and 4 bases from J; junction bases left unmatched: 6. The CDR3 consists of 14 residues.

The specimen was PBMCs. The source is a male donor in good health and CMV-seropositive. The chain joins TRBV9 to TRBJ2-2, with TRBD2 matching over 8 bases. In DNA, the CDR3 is TGTGCCAGCGGACGCGGGGGGTCCACCGGGGAGCTGTTTTTT. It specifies CASGRGGSTGELFF. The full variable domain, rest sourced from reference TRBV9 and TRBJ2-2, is DSGVTQTPKHLITATGQRVTLRCSPRSGDLSVYWYQQSLDQGLQFLIQYYNGEERAKGNILERFSAQQFPDLHSELNLSSLELGDSALYFCASGRGGSTGELFFGEGSRLTVL.